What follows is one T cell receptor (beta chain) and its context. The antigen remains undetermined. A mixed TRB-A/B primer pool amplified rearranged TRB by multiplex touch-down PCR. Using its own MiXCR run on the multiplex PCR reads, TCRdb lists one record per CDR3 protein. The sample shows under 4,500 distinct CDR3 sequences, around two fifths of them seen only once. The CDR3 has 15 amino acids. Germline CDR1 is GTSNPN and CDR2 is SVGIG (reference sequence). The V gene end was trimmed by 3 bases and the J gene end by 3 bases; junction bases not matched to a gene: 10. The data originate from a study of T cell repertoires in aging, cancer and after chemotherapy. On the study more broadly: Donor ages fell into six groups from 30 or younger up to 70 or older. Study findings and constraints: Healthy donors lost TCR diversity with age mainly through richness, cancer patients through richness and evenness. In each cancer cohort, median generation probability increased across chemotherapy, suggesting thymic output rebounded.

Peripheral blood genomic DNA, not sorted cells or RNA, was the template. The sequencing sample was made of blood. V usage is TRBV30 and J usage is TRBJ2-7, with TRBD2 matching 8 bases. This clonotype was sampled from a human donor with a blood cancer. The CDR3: CAWSPKAGAHYEQYF. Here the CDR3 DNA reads TGTGCCTGGAGCCCAAAAGCGGGAGCTCACTACGAGCAGTACTTC.